This T cell receptor (beta chain) was captured by sequencing in a study of blood T cell repertoires in COVID-19. Study in general: The United States, Italy and Spain supplied acute and convalescent COVID-19 samples. PBMCs, B-cell-depleted T cells, or T cells provided the cDNA or gDNA that made up the material.

CDR1 and CDR2 (germline): SSHAT, FNYEAQ (reference sequence). The CDR3 is 13 residues long. Comment on this clone: One junction end disagrees with the germline gene, perhaps due to a read error.

TCRdb's copy holds only in-frame clones and misses some; the assay was immunoSEQ multiplex PCR. The sample shows under 40,000 clones, roughly nine tenths of them seen only once. Input material: peripheral blood. This rearrangement joins TRBV7-7 to TRBJ1-1; D ambiguous. The source of this sequence is a man aged 55 to 70 with active or convalescent COVID-19. The CDR3 is CASSLEFGTEAFF. DNA for the CDR3: TGTGCTAGCAGCTTAGAGTTCGGCACTGAAGCTTTCTTT.